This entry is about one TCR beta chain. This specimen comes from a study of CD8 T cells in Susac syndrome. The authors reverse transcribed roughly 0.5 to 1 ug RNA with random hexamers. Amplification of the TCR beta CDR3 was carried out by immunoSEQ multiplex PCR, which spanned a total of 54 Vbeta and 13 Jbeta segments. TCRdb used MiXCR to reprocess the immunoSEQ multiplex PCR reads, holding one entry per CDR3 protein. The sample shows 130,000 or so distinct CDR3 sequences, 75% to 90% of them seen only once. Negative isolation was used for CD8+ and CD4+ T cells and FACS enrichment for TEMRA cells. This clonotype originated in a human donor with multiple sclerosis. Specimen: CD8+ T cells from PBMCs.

The CDR3 is CASSGLGEGRTNYGYTF. Here the CDR3 DNA reads TGTGCCAGCAGCGGTCTCGGGGAGGGGCGGACAAACTATGGCTACACCTTC. This chain joins TRBV9 and TRBJ1-2; a possible D gene is TRBD1 (5 bases). In germline, CDR1 is SGDLS, CDR2 YYNGEE. The CDR3 covers 17 residues. V gave up 3 bases and J gave up 2 bases, with 20 bases separating them.